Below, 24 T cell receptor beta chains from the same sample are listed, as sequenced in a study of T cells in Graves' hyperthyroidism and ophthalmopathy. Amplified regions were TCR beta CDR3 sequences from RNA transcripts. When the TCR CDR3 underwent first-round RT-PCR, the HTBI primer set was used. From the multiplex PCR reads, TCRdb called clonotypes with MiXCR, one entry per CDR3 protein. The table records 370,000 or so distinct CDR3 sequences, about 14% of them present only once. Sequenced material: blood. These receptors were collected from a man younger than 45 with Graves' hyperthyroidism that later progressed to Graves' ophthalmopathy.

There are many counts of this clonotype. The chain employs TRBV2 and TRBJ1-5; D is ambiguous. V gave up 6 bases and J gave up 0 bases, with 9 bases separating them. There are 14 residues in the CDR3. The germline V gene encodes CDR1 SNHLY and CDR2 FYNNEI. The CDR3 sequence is CASRETNSNQPQHF. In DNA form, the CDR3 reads TGTGCCAGCAGGGAGACAAATAGCAATCAGCCCCAGCATTTT.

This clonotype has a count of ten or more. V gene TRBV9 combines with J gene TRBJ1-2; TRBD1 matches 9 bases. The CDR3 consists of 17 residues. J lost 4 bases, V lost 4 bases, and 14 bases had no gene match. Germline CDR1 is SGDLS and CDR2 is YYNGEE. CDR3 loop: CASSIRDRAAHRYGYTF. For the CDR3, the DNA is TGTGCCAGCAGCATCCGGGACAGGGCGGCCCACCGCTATGGCTACACCTTC.

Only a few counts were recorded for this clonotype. The CDR3 loop is CAIREGDRDTEAFF. CDR3 coding DNA: TGTGCCATCAGAGAAGGGGATCGCGACACTGAAGCTTTCTTT. This chain uses TRBV10-3 with TRBJ1-1; a possible D gene is TRBD1 (5 bases). The length of the CDR3 is 14 residues. V lost 6 bases, J lost 3 bases, and 14 bases lay in between. Per germline, CDR1 ENHRY and CDR2 SYGVKD.

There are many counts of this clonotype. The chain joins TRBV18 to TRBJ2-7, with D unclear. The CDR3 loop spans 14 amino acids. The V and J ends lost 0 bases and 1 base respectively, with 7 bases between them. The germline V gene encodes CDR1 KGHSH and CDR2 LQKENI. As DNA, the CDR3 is TGTGCCAGCTCACCACCGGGCAGATCCTACGAGCAGTACTTC. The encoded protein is CASSPPGRSYEQYF.

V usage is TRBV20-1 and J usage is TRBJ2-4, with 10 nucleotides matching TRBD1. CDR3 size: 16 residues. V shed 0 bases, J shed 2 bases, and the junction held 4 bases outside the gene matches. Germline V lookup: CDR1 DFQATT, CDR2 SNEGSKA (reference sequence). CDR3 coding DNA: TGCAGTGCTAGAGATTGGGACAGGGGAACCAAAAACATTCAGTACTTC. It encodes CSARDWDRGTKNIQYF.

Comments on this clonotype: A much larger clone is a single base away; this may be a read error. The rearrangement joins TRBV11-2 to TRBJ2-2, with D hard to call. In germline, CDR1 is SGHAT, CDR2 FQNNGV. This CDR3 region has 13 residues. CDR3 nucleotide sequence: TGTGTCAGCAGCACCCCTAGGGCCGGGGAGCTGTTTTTT. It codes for CVSSTPRAGELFF.

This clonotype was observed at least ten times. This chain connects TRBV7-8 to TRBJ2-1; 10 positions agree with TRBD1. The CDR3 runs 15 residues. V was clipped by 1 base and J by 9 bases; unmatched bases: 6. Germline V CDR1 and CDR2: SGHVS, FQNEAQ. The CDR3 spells CASSLDGTGDTEQFF. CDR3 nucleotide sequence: TGTGCCAGCAGCTTAGACGGGACAGGGGACACTGAGCAGTTCTTC.

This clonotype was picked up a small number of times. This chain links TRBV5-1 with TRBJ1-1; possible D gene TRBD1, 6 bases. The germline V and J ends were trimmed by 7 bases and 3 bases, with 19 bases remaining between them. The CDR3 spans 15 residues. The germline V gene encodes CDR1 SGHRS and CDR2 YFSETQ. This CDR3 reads CASGSGGGWDTEAFF. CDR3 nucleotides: TGCGCCAGCGGCTCTGGAGGGGGGTGGGACACTGAAGCTTTCTTT. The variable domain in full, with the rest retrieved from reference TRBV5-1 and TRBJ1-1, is KAGVTQTPRYLIKTRGQQVTLSCSPISGHRSVSWYQQTPGQGLQFLFEYFSETQRNKGNFPGRFSGRQFSNSRSEMNVSTLELGDSALYLCASGSGGGWDTEAFFGQGTRLTVV.

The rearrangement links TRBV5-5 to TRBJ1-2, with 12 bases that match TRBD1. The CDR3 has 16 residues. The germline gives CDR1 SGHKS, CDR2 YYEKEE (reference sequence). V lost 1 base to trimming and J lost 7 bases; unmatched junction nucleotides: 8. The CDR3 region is CASSLFGTGGDRGYTF. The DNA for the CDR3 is TGTGCCAGCAGCTTGTTCGGGACAGGGGGCGATCGTGGCTACACCTTC.

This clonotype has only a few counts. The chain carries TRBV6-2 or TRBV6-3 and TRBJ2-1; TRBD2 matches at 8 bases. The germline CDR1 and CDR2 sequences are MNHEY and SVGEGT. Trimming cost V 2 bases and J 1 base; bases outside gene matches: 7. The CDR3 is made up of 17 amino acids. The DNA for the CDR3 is TGTGCCAGCAGTTACCTCGGGGGGGGGAGGTCCTACAATGAGCAGTTCTTC. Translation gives CASSYLGGGRSYNEQFF.

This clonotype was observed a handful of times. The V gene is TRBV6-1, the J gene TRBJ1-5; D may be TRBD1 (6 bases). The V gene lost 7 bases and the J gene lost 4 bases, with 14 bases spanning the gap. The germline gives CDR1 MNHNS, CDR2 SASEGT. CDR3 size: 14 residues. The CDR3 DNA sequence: TGTGCCAGCATCCTTATGGGGGCTAATCAGCCCCAGCATTTT. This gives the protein CASILMGANQPQHF.

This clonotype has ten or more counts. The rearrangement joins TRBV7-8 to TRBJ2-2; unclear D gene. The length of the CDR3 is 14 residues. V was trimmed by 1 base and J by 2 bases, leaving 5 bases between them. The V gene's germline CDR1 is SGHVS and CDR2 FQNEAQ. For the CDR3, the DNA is TGTGCCAGCAGCTTAGTGGTTAACACCGGGGAGCTGTTTTTT. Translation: CASSLVVNTGELFF.

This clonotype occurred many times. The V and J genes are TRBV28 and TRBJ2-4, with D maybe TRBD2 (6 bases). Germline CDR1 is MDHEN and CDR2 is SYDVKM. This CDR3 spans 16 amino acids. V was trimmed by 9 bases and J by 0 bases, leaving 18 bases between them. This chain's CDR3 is CASKTGSLLAKNIQYF. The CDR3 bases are TGTGCCAGTAAAACCGGGAGCTTGTTAGCCAAAAACATTCAGTACTTC.

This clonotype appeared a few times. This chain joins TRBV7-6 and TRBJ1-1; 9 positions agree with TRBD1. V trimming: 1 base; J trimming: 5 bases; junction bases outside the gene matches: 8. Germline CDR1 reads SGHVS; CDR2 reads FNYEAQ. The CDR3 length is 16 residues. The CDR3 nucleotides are TGTGCCAGCAGCTTAGGGGACAGGGACGTGCGAACTGAAGCTTTCTTT. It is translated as CASSLGDRDVRTEAFF.

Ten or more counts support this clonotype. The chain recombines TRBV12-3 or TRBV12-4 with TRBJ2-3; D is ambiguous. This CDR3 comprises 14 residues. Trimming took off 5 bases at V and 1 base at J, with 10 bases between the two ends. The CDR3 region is CASSLGVRTDTQYF. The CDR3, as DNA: TGTGCCAGCAGTCTTGGGGTCCGCACAGATACGCAGTATTTT.

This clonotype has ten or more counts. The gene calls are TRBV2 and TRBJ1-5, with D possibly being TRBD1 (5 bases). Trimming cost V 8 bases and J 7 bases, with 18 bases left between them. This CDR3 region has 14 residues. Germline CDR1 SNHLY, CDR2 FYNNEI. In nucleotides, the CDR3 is TGTGCCAGCCAGCCCTCGGGGGGGTCGCAGCCCCAGCATTTT. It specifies CASQPSGGSQPQHF.

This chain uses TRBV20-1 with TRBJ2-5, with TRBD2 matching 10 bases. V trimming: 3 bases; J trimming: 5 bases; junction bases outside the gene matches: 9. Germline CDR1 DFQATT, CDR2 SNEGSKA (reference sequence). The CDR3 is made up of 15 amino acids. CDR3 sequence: CSASPPGLAYETQYF. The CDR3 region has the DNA TGCAGTGCTAGTCCCCCGGGACTAGCGTACGAGACCCAGTACTTC.

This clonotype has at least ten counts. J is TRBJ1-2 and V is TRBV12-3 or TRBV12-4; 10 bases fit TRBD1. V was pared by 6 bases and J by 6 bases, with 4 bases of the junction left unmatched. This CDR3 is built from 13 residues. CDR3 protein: CASSATGGDGYTF. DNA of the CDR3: TGTGCCAGCAGCGCGACAGGGGGCGATGGCTACACCTTC.

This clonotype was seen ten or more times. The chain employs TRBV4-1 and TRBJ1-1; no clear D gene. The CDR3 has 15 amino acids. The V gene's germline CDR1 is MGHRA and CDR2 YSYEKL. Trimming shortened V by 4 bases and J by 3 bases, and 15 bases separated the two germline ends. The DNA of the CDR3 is TGCGCCAGCAGCCTGTGGATCGGGCAGTACACTGAAGCTTTCTTT. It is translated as CASSLWIGQYTEAFF.

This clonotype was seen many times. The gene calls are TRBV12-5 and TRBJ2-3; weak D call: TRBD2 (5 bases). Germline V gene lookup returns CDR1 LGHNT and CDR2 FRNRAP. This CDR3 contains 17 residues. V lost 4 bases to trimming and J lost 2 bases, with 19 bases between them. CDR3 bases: TGTGCTAGTGGTTCCAGGTGGAGGTCGCGGTTCACAGATACGCAGTATTTT. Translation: CASGSRWRSRFTDTQYF.

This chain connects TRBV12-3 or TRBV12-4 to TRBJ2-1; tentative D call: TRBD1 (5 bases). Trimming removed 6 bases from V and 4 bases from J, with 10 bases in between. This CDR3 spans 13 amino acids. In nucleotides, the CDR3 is TGTGCCAGCAGAAGACAGCTATACAATGAGCAGTTCTTC. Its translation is CASRRQLYNEQFF.

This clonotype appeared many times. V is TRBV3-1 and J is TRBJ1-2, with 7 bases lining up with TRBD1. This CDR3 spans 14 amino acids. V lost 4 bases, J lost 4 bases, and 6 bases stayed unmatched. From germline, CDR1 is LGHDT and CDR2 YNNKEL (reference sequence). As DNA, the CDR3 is TGTGCCAGCAGCCCCCCAGGGGGGTCCTATGGCTACACCTTC. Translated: CASSPPGGSYGYTF.

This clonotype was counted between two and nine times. CDR3 sequence: CASSYGQGVVGYTF. As DNA, the CDR3 is TGTGCCAGCAGTTACGGACAGGGGGTGGTTGGCTACACCTTC. J is TRBJ1-2 and V is TRBV6-5; 10 nucleotides agree with TRBD1. Per germline, CDR1 MNHEY and CDR2 SVGAGI. The CDR3 has 14 residues. V shed 2 bases and J 7 bases; nucleotides not matched to a gene: 4.

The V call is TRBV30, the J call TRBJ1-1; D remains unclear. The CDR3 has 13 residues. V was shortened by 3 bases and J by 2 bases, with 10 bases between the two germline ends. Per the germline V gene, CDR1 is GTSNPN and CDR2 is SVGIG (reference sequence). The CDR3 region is CAWRTPYNTEAFF. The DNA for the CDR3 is TGTGCCTGGAGGACACCCTACAACACTGAAGCTTTCTTT.